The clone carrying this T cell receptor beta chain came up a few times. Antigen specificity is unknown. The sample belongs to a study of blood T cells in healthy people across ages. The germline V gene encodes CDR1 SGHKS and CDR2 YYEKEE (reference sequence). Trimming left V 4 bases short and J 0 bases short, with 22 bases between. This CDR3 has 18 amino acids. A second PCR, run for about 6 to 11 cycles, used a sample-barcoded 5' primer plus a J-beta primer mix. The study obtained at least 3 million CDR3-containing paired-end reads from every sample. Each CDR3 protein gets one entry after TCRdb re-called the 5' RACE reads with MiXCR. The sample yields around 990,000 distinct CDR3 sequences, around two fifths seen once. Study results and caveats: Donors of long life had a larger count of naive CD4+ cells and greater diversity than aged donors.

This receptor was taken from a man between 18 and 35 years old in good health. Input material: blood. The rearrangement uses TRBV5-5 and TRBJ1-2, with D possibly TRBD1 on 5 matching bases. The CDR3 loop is CASSRSTGLKPSNYGYTF. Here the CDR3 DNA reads TGTGCCAGCAGCCGGTCAACGGGACTTAAACCTTCTAACTATGGCTACACCTTC.